This TCR beta chain was identified during a study of blood T cell repertoires in COVID-19. This table comes from immunoSEQ multiplex PCR, and its TCRdb copy is limited to in-frame clones, with some not included. This sample has about 130,000 clones, with 60% to 80% found just once. This clone was observed a few times. Trimming took 2 bases from V and 9 from J, leaving 17 bases between them. CDR3 length: 15 amino acids. CDR1 is MDHEN and CDR2 is SYDVKM in the germline V gene. This TCR was sampled from a woman aged 70-85 years with acute or convalescent COVID-19. The sample taken for sequencing was peripheral blood. The chain employs TRBV28 and TRBJ2-1; D may be TRBD2 (6 bases). DNA of the CDR3: TGTGCCAGCAGTTTAGGGTCGGGAGCTCTGGGTGAGCAGTTCTTC. Translation: CASSLGSGALGEQFF. The full variable domain, rest sourced from reference TRBV28 and TRBJ2-1, is DVKVTQSSRYLVKRTGEKVFLECVQDMDHENMFWYRQDPGLGLRLIYFSYDVKMKEKGDIPEGYSVSREKKERFSLILESASTNQTSMYLCASSLGSGALGEQFFGPGTRLTVL.